Listed here are 15 T cell receptor beta chains from one sample, sequenced in a study of T cell changes during pregnancy in multiple sclerosis. The method was immunoSEQ multiplex PCR; TCRdb's version includes in-frame clones alone and lacks a portion of them. The data contain just over 50,000 clones, roughly 94% of them seen just once; the ten biggest clones take up less than 0.65%. The source material was CD4+ T cells from peripheral blood mononuclear cells, sampled in the second trimester of pregnancy. These receptors were collected from a female donor with multiple sclerosis, enrolled in a pregnancy study.

The chain employs TRBV18 and TRBJ2-5, with D tentatively TRBD1 (5 bases). V dropped 2 bases and J dropped 5 bases, with 9 bases sitting between them. The length of the CDR3 is 13 residues. Germline values: CDR1 KGHSH, CDR2 LQKENI. In DNA form, the CDR3 reads TGTGCCAGCTCACCAGGGGCCAGGGAGACCCAGTACTTC. Its protein product is CASSPGARETQYF.

V and J are TRBV9 and TRBJ2-2, with D unclear. Germline CDR1 is SGDLS and CDR2 is YYNGEE. V was shortened by 0 bases and J by 3 bases, with 12 bases between the two germline ends. CDR3 length: 16 residues. The CDR3 DNA sequence: TGTGCCAGCAGCGTAGCGAGTGCCGTGTACACCGGGGAGCTGTTTTTT. It yields the protein CASSVASAVYTGELFF.

This CDR3 is CASSSDGPIGRLFF. The CDR3 DNA is TGTGCCAGCAGTTCCGACGGACCCATCGGGAGGCTGTTTTTT. The chain links TRBV6-5 to TRBJ2-2; the D gene is possibly TRBD2 (6 bases). The CDR3 extends over 14 amino acids. Trimming cost V 4 bases and J 13 bases, with 19 bases left between them. Per the germline V gene, CDR1 is MNHEY and CDR2 is SVGAGI.

The CDR3 sequence is CASSSGQVINEKLFF. CDR3 bases: TGTGCCAGCAGCTCTGGACAGGTCATTAATGAAAAACTGTTTTTT. V and J are TRBV5-8 and TRBJ1-4, with 7 bases aligning to TRBD1. This CDR3 contains 15 residues. Trimming took 3 bases from V and 4 from J; bases not matched to a gene: 6. Germline-derived CDR1 and CDR2 are SGHTS and YDEGEE.

This clone was counted once. The chain carries TRBV7-9 and TRBJ1-2; 12 positions agree with TRBD1. Germline CDR1 and CDR2: SEHNR and FQNEAQ (reference sequence). CDR3 length: 14 amino acids. The junction had 3 bases not matched to a gene; V was cut back by 3 bases and J by 7 bases. The CDR3 here is CASSFGTGGLGYTF. The CDR3 DNA follows: TGTGCCAGCAGCTTTGGGACAGGGGGCCTTGGCTACACCTTC.

This sequence joins TRBV15 and TRBJ2-3; 8 bases align to TRBD2. The CDR3 loop spans 16 amino acids. Germline CDR1 reads LNHNV; CDR2 reads YYDKDF (reference sequence). J was trimmed by 1 base and V by 1 base; bases with no gene match: 4. CDR3 sequence (DNA): TGTGCCACCAGCAGAGGCGGGGGGCGGGGCACAGATACGCAGTATTTT. Its protein product is CATSRGGGRGTDTQYF.

This clone has only one observation. The chain has TRBV7-3 and TRBJ1-6, with 9 bases aligning to TRBD1. Germline V gene sequence: CDR1 SGHTA, CDR2 FQGTGA. CDR3 length: 15 amino acids. V trimming: 4 bases; J trimming: 8 bases; junction bases outside the gene matches: 6. CDR3 coding DNA: TGTGCCAGCAGCTCGGGGACAGGGCGCGATTCACCCCTCCACTTT. It is translated as CASSSGTGRDSPLHF.

The chain uses TRBV10-3 and TRBJ1-5; tentative D call: TRBD1 (5 bases). The CDR3 is 11 amino acids. V was clipped by 6 bases and J by 12 bases, with 12 bases between them. The germline CDR1 and CDR2 sequences are ENHRY and SYGVKD. The CDR3 loop reads CAIREQGDQHF. The CDR3 DNA follows: TGTGCCATCAGGGAGCAGGGCGACCAGCATTTT.

V gene TRBV11-2 combines with J gene TRBJ2-5; 7 bases are a match to TRBD2. J was trimmed by 11 bases and V by 1 base; bases with no gene match: 10. The CDR3 is 14 residues long. CDR1 is SGHAT and CDR2 is FQNNGV in the germline V gene. The CDR3, as DNA: TGTGCCAGCAGCTTAGCCTCCCTAGCGGATAGACAGTACTTC. It is translated as CASSLASLADRQYF.

The V and J genes are TRBV7-3 and TRBJ2-7, with TRBD1 matching over 7 bases. J was trimmed by 3 bases and V by 2 bases; bases with no gene match: 1. The CDR3 length is 13 residues. The germline gives CDR1 SGHTA, CDR2 FQGTGA. The CDR3 is CASSLGDSYEQYF. The CDR3 bases are TGTGCCAGCAGCTTAGGGGACAGCTACGAGCAGTACTTC.

The table lists this clone with a count of one. The V call is TRBV15, the J call TRBJ2-6, with D perhaps matching TRBD2 (5 bases). CDR3 size: 17 residues. CDR1 is LNHNV and CDR2 is YYDKDF in the germline V gene (reference sequence). Trimming left V 1 base short and J 0 bases short, with 10 bases between. The CDR3 bases are TGTGCCACCAGCAGAGGGACTGGAGCCTCTGGGGCCAACGTCCTGACTTTC. Residues: CATSRGTGASGANVLTF. The whole variable domain, filled in from reference TRBV15 and TRBJ2-6, reads DAMVIQNPRYQVTQFGKPVTLSCSQTLNHNVMYWYQQKSSQAPKLLFHYYDKDFNNEADTPDNFQSRRPNTSFCFLDIRSPGLGDTAMYLCATSRGTGASGANVLTFGAGSRLTVL.

In its sample, this clone was seen a few times. The genes are TRBV6-5 and TRBJ1-1, with D tentatively TRBD1 (5 bases). Germline V gene data show CDR1 as MNHEY and CDR2 as SVGAGI. V dropped 6 bases and J dropped 4 bases, with 12 bases sitting between them. CDR3 size: 13 residues. This CDR3 is CASRGGGRTEAFF. CDR3 nucleotide sequence: TGTGCCAGCAGGGGGGGAGGGCGCACTGAAGCTTTCTTT.

This clone was detected once. The gene calls are TRBV2 and TRBJ2-5, with D uncertain. The better agreement between TRBJ2-7 and the DNA end casts doubt on the J call. The CDR3 covers 12 residues. Germline values: CDR1 SNHLY, CDR2 FYNNEI. CDR3 loop: CASVRDSYEQYF. CDR3 bases: TGTGCCAGCGTGCGTGACTCCTACGAGCAGTACTTC.

This chain uses TRBV6-4 with TRBJ1-5, with unresolved D. This CDR3 has 13 amino acids. V lost 3 bases and J 9 bases, leaving 12 bases between the germline ends. CDR1 is MRHNA and CDR2 is SNTAGT in the germline V gene. The CDR3 sequence: CASSEMETGPQHF. The CDR3 DNA reads TGTGCCAGCAGTGAAATGGAAACGGGGCCCCAGCATTTT.

The chain is built from TRBV30 and TRBJ1-1; no clear D. Per germline, CDR1 GTSNPN and CDR2 SVGIG (reference sequence). The CDR3 is 13 residues long. The V and J ends lost 1 base and 6 bases respectively, with 12 bases between them. The CDR3 here is CAWSAWPGPEAFF. The CDR3 coding sequence is TGTGCCTGGAGTGCGTGGCCTGGCCCTGAAGCTTTCTTT.